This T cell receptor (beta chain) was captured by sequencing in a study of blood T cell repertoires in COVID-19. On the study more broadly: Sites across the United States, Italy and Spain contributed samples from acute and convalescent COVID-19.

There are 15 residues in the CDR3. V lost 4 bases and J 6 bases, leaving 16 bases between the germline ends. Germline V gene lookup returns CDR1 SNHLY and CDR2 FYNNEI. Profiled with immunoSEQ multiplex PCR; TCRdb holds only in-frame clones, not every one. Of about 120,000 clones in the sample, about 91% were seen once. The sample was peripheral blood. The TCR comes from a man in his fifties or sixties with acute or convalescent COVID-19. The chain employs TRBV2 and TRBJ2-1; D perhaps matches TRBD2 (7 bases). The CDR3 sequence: CASSGRGGFGNEQFF. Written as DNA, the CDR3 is TGTGCCAGCAGTGGAAGGGGGGGATTTGGCAATGAGCAGTTCTTC.